Listed here are 10 T cell receptor beta chains from one sample, sequenced in a study of T cell responses to AZD1222 COVID-19 vaccine. TCRdb keeps only in-frame clones here, not all; method: immunoSEQ multiplex PCR. Of around 110,000 clones in the sample, 70% to 90% were seen once. This specimen was peripheral blood, taken on day 0 of MenACWY control vaccination. The receptors shown here come from an adult in good health.

The chain combines TRBV7-8 with TRBJ2-2, with D unclear. The CDR3 spans 16 residues. Looked up from germline, CDR1 is SGHVS and CDR2 is FQNEAQ. Trimming cost V 1 base and J 0 bases, with 9 bases left between them. CDR3 sequence: CASSLGQSTNTGELFF. Here the CDR3 DNA reads TGTGCCAGCAGCTTAGGGCAGTCAACGAACACCGGGGAGCTGTTTTTT. Filled out from reference TRBV7-8 and TRBJ2-2, the complete variable domain reads GAGVSQSPRYKVAKRGQDVALRCDPISGHVSLFWYQQALGQGPEFLTYFQNEAQLDKSGLPSDRFFAERPEGSVSTLKIQRTQQEDSAVYLCASSLGQSTNTGELFFGEGSRLTVL.

V and J are TRBV6-5 and TRBJ1-2; the D gene is possibly TRBD1 (6 bases). The CDR3 has 14 residues. Trimming left V 2 bases short and J 8 bases short, with 15 bases between. CDR1 is MNHEY, CDR2 SVGAGI, per germline. This CDR3 is CASSYGGRDTGYTF. The DNA for the CDR3 is TGTGCCAGCAGTTACGGTGGCAGGGACACAGGCTACACCTTC.

This sequence joins TRBV7-8 and TRBJ2-7; TRBD1 agrees at 7 bases. Per the germline V gene, CDR1 is SGHVS and CDR2 is FQNEAQ. The V gene end was trimmed by 5 bases and the J gene end by 2 bases; junction bases not matched to a gene: 15. The CDR3 sequence is 17 residues long. Written as DNA, the CDR3 is TGTGCCAGCAGCCGAGAAGGGCTCCGACAGGGCGCCTACGAGCAGTACTTC. This gives the protein CASSREGLRQGAYEQYF. The entire variable domain, with the rest obtained from reference TRBV7-8 and TRBJ2-7, is as follows: GAGVSQSPRYKVAKRGQDVALRCDPISGHVSLFWYQQALGQGPEFLTYFQNEAQLDKSGLPSDRFFAERPEGSVSTLKIQRTQQEDSAVYLCASSREGLRQGAYEQYFGPGTRLTVT.

V is TRBV6-2 or TRBV6-3 and J is TRBJ2-2; D is possibly TRBD1 or TRBD2 (5 bases each). This CDR3 has 17 amino acids. The germline V and J ends were trimmed by 5 bases and 4 bases, with 20 bases remaining between them. In germline, CDR1 is MNHEY, CDR2 SVGEGT. In nucleotides, the CDR3 is TGTGCCAGCAGTCGCCTGGGACCTCGACGTGGCACCGGGGAGCTGTTTTTT. The encoded protein is CASSRLGPRRGTGELFF.

The genes are TRBV7-2 and TRBJ2-1, with a tentative D call TRBD1 (5 bases). Per the germline V gene, CDR1 is SGHTA and CDR2 is FQGNSA. The CDR3 length is 13 residues. The V and J ends lost 5 bases and 10 bases respectively, with 15 bases between them. The CDR3 nucleotides read TGTGCCAGCAGCCAGGGTGGGCCAGAGGAGCAGTTCTTC. As protein: CASSQGGPEEQFF.

V is TRBV27 and J is TRBJ1-2; D is perhaps TRBD1 (5 bases). V lost 2 bases and J lost 7, with 14 bases in between. Germline-derived CDR1 and CDR2 are MNHEY and SMNVEV (reference sequence). CDR3 length: 14 residues. CDR3 loop: CASSLRGPAGGYTF. CDR3 nucleotides: TGTGCCAGCAGTTTAAGGGGACCTGCGGGTGGCTACACCTTC.

This chain joins TRBV3-1 (or the pseudogene TRBV3-2) and TRBJ1-1, with D uncertain. Trimming shortened V by 8 bases and J by 8 bases, and 15 bases separated the two germline ends. Germline loops: CDR1 LGHDT, CDR2 YNNKEL (reference sequence). The CDR3 runs 12 residues. CDR3 sequence: CASRSKGLEAFF. The CDR3, as DNA: TGTGCCAGCCGAAGTAAAGGACTAGAAGCTTTCTTT.

CDR3 residues: CASSPQVTGGLETQYF. The CDR3 bases are TGTGCCAGCAGCCCCCAGGTGACAGGGGGCTTGGAGACCCAGTACTTC. The chain links TRBV7-3 to TRBJ2-5; 10 nucleotides match TRBD1. V lost 5 bases, J lost 5 bases, and 11 bases stayed unmatched. From germline, CDR1 is SGHTA and CDR2 FQGTGA. The CDR3 has 16 amino acids. Complete variable domain (other parts from reference TRBV7-3 and TRBJ2-5): GAGVSQTPSNKVTEKGKYVELRCDPISGHTALYWYRQSLGQGPEFLIYFQGTGAADDSGLPNDRFFAVRPEGSVSTLKIQRTERGDSAVYLCASSPQVTGGLETQYFGPGTRLLVL.

The chain joins TRBV28 to TRBJ1-5; D is unresolved. The V and J ends lost 1 base and 0 bases respectively, with 13 bases between them. Germline values: CDR1 MDHEN, CDR2 SYDVKM. The CDR3 length is 17 residues. The CDR3 sequence: CASSLFERTYSNQPQHF. CDR3 DNA: TGTGCCAGCAGTTTATTTGAGCGAACTTATAGCAATCAGCCCCAGCATTTT. The full variable domain, in which reference TRBV28 and TRBJ1-5 provide the parts outside the CDR3, is DVKVTQSSRYLVKRTGEKVFLECVQDMDHENMFWYRQDPGLGLRLIYFSYDVKMKEKGDIPEGYSVSREKKERFSLILESASTNQTSMYLCASSLFERTYSNQPQHFGDGTRLSIL.

The table lists this clone with a few counts. V is TRBV11-1 and J is TRBJ1-1; unclear D gene. This CDR3 comprises 13 residues. V was cut by 5 bases and J by 7 bases, with 14 bases left in between. CDR1 and CDR2 (germline): SGHAT, FQDESV (reference sequence). Written as DNA, the CDR3 is TGTGCCAGCAGCCAACAAGAACGCCGTGAAGCTTTCTTT. Translation: CASSQQERREAFF. Supplemented by reference TRBV11-1 and TRBJ1-1, the full variable domain reads EAEVAQSPRYKITEKSQAVAFWCDPISGHATLYWYRQILGQGPELLVQFQDESVVDDSQLPKDRFSAERLKGVDSTLKIQPAELGDSAMYLCASSQQERREAFFGQGTRLTVV.